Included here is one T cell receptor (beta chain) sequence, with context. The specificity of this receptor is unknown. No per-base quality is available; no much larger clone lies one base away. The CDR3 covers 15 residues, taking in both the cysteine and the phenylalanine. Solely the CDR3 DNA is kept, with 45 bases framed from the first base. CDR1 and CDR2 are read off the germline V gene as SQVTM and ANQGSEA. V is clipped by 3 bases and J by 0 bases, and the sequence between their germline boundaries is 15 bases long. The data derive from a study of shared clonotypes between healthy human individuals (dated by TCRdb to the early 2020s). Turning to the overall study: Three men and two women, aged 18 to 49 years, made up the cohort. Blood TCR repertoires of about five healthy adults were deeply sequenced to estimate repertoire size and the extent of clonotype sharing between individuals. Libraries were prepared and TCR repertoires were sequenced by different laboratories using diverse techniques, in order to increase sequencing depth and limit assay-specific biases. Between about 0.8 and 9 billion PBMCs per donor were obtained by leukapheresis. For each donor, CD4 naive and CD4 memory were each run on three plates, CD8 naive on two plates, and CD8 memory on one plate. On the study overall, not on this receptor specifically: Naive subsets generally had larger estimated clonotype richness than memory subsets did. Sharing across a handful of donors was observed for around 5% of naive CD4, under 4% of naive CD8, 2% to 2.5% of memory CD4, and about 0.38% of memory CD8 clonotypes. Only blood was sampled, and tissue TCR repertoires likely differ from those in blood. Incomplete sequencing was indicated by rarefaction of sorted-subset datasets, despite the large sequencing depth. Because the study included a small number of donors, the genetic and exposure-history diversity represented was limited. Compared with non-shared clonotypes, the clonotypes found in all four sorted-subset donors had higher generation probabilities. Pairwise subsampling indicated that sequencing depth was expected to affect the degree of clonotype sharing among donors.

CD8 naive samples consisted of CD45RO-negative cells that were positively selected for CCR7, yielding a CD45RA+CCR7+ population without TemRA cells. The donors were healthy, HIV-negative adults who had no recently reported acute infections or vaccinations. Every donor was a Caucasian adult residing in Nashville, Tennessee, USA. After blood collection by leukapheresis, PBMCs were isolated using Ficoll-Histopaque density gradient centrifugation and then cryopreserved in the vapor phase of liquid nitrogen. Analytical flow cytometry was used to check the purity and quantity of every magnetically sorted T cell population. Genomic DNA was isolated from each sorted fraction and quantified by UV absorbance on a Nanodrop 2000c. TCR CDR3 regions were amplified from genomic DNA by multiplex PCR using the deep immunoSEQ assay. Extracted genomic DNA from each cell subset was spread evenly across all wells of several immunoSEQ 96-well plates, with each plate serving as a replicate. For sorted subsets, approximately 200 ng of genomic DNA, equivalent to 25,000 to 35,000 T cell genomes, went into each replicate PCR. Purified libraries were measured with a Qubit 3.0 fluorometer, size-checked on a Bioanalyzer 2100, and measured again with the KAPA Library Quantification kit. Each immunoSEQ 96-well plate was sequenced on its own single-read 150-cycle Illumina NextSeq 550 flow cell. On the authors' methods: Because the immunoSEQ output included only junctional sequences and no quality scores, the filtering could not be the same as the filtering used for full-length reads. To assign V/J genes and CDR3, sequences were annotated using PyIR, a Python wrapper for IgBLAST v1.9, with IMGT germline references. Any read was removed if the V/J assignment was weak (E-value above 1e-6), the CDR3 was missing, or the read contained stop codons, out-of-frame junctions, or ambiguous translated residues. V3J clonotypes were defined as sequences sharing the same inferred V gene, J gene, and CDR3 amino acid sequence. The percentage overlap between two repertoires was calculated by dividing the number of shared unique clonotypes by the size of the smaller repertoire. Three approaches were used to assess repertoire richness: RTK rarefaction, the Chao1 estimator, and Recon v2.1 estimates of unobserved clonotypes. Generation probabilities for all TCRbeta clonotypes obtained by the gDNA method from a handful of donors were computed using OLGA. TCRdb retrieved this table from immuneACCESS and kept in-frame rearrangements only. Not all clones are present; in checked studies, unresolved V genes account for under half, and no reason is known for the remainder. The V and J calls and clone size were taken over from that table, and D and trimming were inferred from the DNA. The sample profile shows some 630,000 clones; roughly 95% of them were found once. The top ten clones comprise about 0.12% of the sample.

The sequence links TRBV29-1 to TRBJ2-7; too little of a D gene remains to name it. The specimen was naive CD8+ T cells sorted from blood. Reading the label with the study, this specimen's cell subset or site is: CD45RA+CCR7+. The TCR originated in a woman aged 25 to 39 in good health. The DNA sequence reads TGCAGCGTTGAGGTGGAAAACGCTCTCTCCTACGAGCAGTACTTC. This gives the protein CSVEVENALSYEQYF.